Listed below are T cell receptor beta chains from one sample, sequenced in a study of Ad26.COV2.S vaccination and SARS-CoV-2 variants. Assay used: immunoSEQ multiplex PCR; TCRdb lists only in-frame clones, some missing. The sample has around 450,000 clones; 80% to 95% are singletons. Sequencing used peripheral blood, obtained in a trial of Ad26.COV2.S vaccine versus placebo. Receptors originate from a person aged 18 to 59 who received the Ad26.COV2.S COVID-19 vaccine or a placebo. Both conserved end residues are part of each CDR3.

TRBV4-3	TRBJ2-7	CASSQDHGTGLTYEQYF
TRBV27	TRBJ2-7	CASRLAGYSYEQYF
TRBV27	TRBJ2-7	CASSKDSYYEQYF
TRBV7-9	TRBJ2-7	CASSHTPSYEQYF
TRBV6-1	TRBJ2-2	CASSGPSGQGRTGELFF
TRBV6-5	TRBJ1-2	CASSYSGDYGYTF
TRBV5-1	TRBJ1-4	CASSNRQGIEGEKLFF
TRBV18	TRBJ1-6	CASSPMPGSYNSPLHF
TRBV30	TRBJ1-3	CAWSFHSGNTIYF
TRBV6-5	TRBJ2-1	CASSFRTSSQNEQFF
TRBV27	TRBJ1-2	CASSFGQGYGYTF
TRBV7-9	TRBJ2-3	CASSPRETDTQYF
TRBV10-1	TRBJ2-1	CARRPSDFPNEQFF
TRBV7-9	TRBJ2-3	CASSLAGLTDTQYF
TRBV19	TRBJ1-1	CASSSWGGTEAFF
TRBV9	TRBJ1-6	CASSVATGGNSPLHF
TRBV21-1	TRBJ1-5	CASSKGGRSNQPQHF
TRBV28	TRBJ1-2	CASSLGGTGVFYGYTF
TRBV6-5	TRBJ2-5	CASSSFNGHQETQYF
TRBV11-2	TRBJ2-1	CASSPLGGSSSYNEQFF
TRBV3-1/TRBV3-2	TRBJ1-1	CASSPSHTEAFF
TRBV7-2	TRBJ2-7	CASSWGGRVYEQYF
TRBV3-1/TRBV3-2	TRBJ1-1	CASSHIQGPGGIEAFF
TRBV21-1	TRBJ2-7	CASISRGTSRGLYEQYF
TRBV11-2	TRBJ2-1	CASSPLAGGGSYNEQFF
TRBV7-9	TRBJ1-5	CASSYSDTNQPQHF
TRBV6-2/TRBV6-3	TRBJ2-7	CASSYVDPYYEQYF
TRBV4-3	TRBJ2-5	CASSQGPGPQETQYF
TRBV19	TRBJ1-3	CASSTPRNSGNTIYF
TRBV30	TRBJ1-1	CAWDRINTEAFF
TRBV6-2/TRBV6-3	TRBJ1-2	CASSDYQAYYGYTF
TRBV4-1	TRBJ1-1	CASSQVKGGDTEAFF
TRBV7-3	TRBJ2-7	CASSPDSGSYEQYF
TRBV11-2	TRBJ2-1	CASSLTGIEQFF
TRBV19	TRBJ2-7	CASSYRAGFYEQYF
TRBV19	TRBJ1-2	CASSSSDRETNYGYTF
TRBV9	TRBJ2-3	CASSVNLAGTSGTSTDTQYF
TRBV6-2/TRBV6-3	TRBJ2-1	CASSRHGAGEHEQFF
TRBV7-8	TRBJ2-2	CASSSRDRVTGELFF
TRBV5-4	TRBJ2-7	CASSSGEGLYEQYF
TRBV3-1/TRBV3-2	TRBJ2-1	CASSQVGSMLANEQFF
TRBV13	TRBJ2-1	CASSSVAGRNEQFF
TRBV29-1	TRBJ1-1	CSAERARGTEAFF
TRBV7-2	TRBJ2-2	CASSKYTGELFF
TRBV6-1	TRBJ1-6	CASSEWGSSYNSPLHF
TRBV30	TRBJ2-6	CAWSKLGLWSGANVLTF